This TCR beta chain was captured in a study of cytomegalovirus exposure and HLA in healthy donors. Regarding the study as a whole: Reports indicated that the classifier achieved high specificity and sensitivity in diagnosing cytomegalovirus status.

The V gene lost 2 bases and the J gene lost 8 bases, with 12 bases spanning the gap. The CDR3 is 13 residues long. Germline lookup yields CDR1 MNHEY and CDR2 SMNVEV (reference sequence). About this clone: Its antigen is currently unknown.

Only in-frame clones appear in the TCRdb table, and some are missing; sequencing was by immunoSEQ multiplex PCR. This table holds fewer than 150,000 clones, 80% to 90% found once. Sequencing was done on a sample of PBMCs. The receptor comes from a man aged 18 to 29 in good health and CMV-seropositive. This chain links TRBV27 with TRBJ1-2, with D hard to call. CDR3 residues: CASSLSSRLGYTF. CDR3 nucleotide sequence: TGTGCCAGCAGTTTAAGTAGTCGGTTGGGCTACACCTTC.